A single sample is the source of the 32 T cell receptor beta chains below, sequenced in a study of cytomegalovirus exposure and HLA in healthy donors. It was with 60 Vbeta and 13 Jbeta primers that the PCR ran. Sequenced by immunoSEQ multiplex PCR; TCRdb stores in-frame clones only, minus some. The data show about 200,000 clones, with around 82% seen just once and roughly 3% held by the top ten. The sequenced sample was PBMCs. The receptors were gathered from a woman in her twenties or thirties in good health and CMV-seronegative.

This clone was found a few times. This chain connects TRBV9 to TRBJ2-7; D might be TRBD1 (6 bases). This CDR3 spans 14 amino acids. From germline, CDR1 is SGDLS and CDR2 YYNGEE. V shed 0 bases and J shed 7 bases, with 14 bases lying between them. CDR3 amino acids: CASSVELGAREQYF. The DNA of the CDR3 is TGTGCCAGCAGCGTAGAGCTGGGGGCGCGAGAGCAGTACTTC.

The chain has TRBV2 and TRBJ2-7, with D maybe TRBD1 (6 bases). Trimming took off 6 bases at V and 7 bases at J, with 13 bases between the two ends. This CDR3 has 12 residues. Germline V gene sequence: CDR1 SNHLY, CDR2 FYNNEI. The CDR3 nucleotides are TGTGCCAGCAGCGAACAGGGCTGGGAGCAGTACTTC. Translation: CASSEQGWEQYF. Drawing the rest from reference TRBV2 and TRBJ2-7, the complete variable domain is EPEVTQTPSHQVTQMGQEVILRCVPISNHLYFYWYRQILGQKVEFLVSFYNNEISEKSEIFDDQFSVERPDGSNFTLKIRSTKLEDSAMYFCASSEQGWEQYFGPGTRLTVT.

This sequence joins TRBV5-5 and TRBJ2-7; TRBD2 aligns across 10 bases. CDR1 and CDR2 (germline): SGHKS, YYEKEE (reference sequence). This CDR3 spans 14 amino acids. Losses at the gene ends were 7 bases for V and 3 bases for J; bases not matched to a gene: 7. The DNA for the CDR3 is TGTGCCAGCGAAAATAGCGGGAGGAGCTACGAGCAGTACTTC. Translated, it gives CASENSGRSYEQYF.

The gene calls are TRBV7-3 and TRBJ2-3; D is unresolved. Trimming removed 5 bases from V and 8 bases from J, with 11 bases in between. There are 12 residues in the CDR3. Germline V gene data show CDR1 as SGHTA and CDR2 as FQGTGA. Here the CDR3 reads CASSTASGTQYF. In DNA, the CDR3 is TGTGCCAGCAGCACGGCATCGGGTACGCAGTATTTT.

The V and J genes are TRBV19 and TRBJ2-2; tentative D call: TRBD1 (6 bases). Trimming cost V 10 bases and J 6 bases, with 18 bases left between them. The V gene's germline CDR1 is LNHDA and CDR2 SQIVND (reference sequence). The CDR3 consists of 14 residues. The CDR3 DNA reads TGTGCCACGGGGACACCATCCCCCCCCGGGGAGCTGTTTTTT. It encodes CATGTPSPPGELFF.

The J gene is TRBJ2-1, the V gene TRBV9; maybe TRBD1 (5 bases). Trimming left V 4 bases short and J 6 bases short, with 23 bases between. The length of the CDR3 is 17 residues. Germline CDR1 SGDLS, CDR2 YYNGEE. The CDR3 DNA is TGTGCCAGCAGCCCCCGTTACGGGCAGGGATTTTTCAATGAGCAGTTCTTC. It is translated as CASSPRYGQGFFNEQFF.

This clone was detected once. This chain uses TRBV28 with TRBJ1-5; TRBD1 agrees at 7 bases. J gave up 8 bases and V 6 bases, and 4 bases lay outside the gene matches. Germline V gene sequence: CDR1 MDHEN, CDR2 SYDVKM. The CDR3 is 12 residues long. The CDR3 here is CASSLTGKPQHF. The CDR3 DNA sequence: TGTGCCAGCAGCTTGACAGGGAAGCCCCAGCATTTT. Looking up the rest from reference TRBV28 and TRBJ1-5 gives the full variable domain: DVKVTQSSRYLVKRTGEKVFLECVQDMDHENMFWYRQDPGLGLRLIYFSYDVKMKEKGDIPEGYSVSREKKERFSLILESASTNQTSMYLCASSLTGKPQHFGDGTRLSIL.

The CDR3 sequence: CASSLRQGVNTEAFF. In DNA, the CDR3 is TGTGCCAGCAGTCTTAGACAGGGGGTAAACACTGAAGCTTTCTTT. The chain uses TRBV5-8 and TRBJ1-1, with 9 bases aligning to TRBD1. V trimming: 5 bases; J trimming: 2 bases; junction bases outside the gene matches: 7. The CDR3 consists of 15 residues. CDR1 SGHTS and CDR2 YDEGEE come from the germline V gene.

The rearrangement links TRBV5-1 to TRBJ2-2; D remains unclear. Per germline, CDR1 SGHRS and CDR2 YFSETQ. The CDR3 loop spans 15 amino acids. Deletions cut 2 bases from V and 1 base from J, with 9 bases between. CDR3 bases: TGCGCCAGCAGCTTTTTACGAGAGAACACCGGGGAGCTGTTTTTT. Translating it yields CASSFLRENTGELFF.

The rearrangement uses TRBV19 and TRBJ1-1; D possibly corresponds to TRBD1 (5 bases). Germline V gives CDR1 LNHDA, CDR2 SQIVND (reference sequence). V shed 7 bases and J shed 3 bases, with 18 bases lying between them. The CDR3 length is 15 residues. CDR3 amino acids: CASIIVEGRHTEAFF. Here the CDR3 DNA reads TGTGCCAGTATAATCGTAGAGGGGAGGCACACTGAAGCTTTCTTT.

This clone was seen only once. This chain links TRBV9 with TRBJ1-2; TRBD1 matches 7 bases. CDR1 and CDR2 from the germline V gene are SGDLS and YYNGEE. Unmatched junction bases numbered 10, after V lost 0 bases and J lost 8 bases. The CDR3 is made up of 15 amino acids. The CDR3 sequence is CASSVGGGTEGGYTF. CDR3 nucleotide sequence: TGTGCCAGCAGCGTAGGAGGGGGGACAGAGGGGGGCTACACCTTC.

This chain connects TRBV4-1 to TRBJ2-7; 10 bases map to TRBD1. Germline V gives CDR1 MGHRA, CDR2 YSYEKL. The CDR3 spans 15 residues. V lost 8 bases, J lost 4 bases, and 11 bases stayed unmatched. DNA of the CDR3: TGCGCCAGCGGGCTAACGACAGGGGGCTGGTACGAGCAGTACTTC. Amino acids: CASGLTTGGWYEQYF.

The chain is built from TRBV6-5 and TRBJ1-4, with D hard to call. The germline gives CDR1 MNHEY, CDR2 SVGAGI. This CDR3 is built from 16 residues. The V gene lost 3 bases and the J gene lost 7 bases, with 18 bases spanning the gap. The CDR3 loop is CASSYLREGGSEKLFF. CDR3 bases: TGTGCCAGCAGTTATCTTCGGGAGGGAGGATCTGAAAAACTGTTTTTT.

V is TRBV19 and J is TRBJ1-3, with D uncertain. Trimming cost V 3 bases and J 2 bases, with 8 bases left between them. Germline V lookup: CDR1 LNHDA, CDR2 SQIVND (reference sequence). The CDR3 has 14 amino acids. CDR3 DNA: TGTGCCAGTAGTATCTCCGGGACTGGAAACACCATATATTTT. Translating gives CASSISGTGNTIYF.

This clone showed up just a few times. At one boundary the junction diverges from the germline segment, which might be a read error. The chain joins TRBV2 to TRBJ1-2, with 7 positions matching TRBD1. Germline assignment: CDR1 SNHLY and CDR2 FYNNEI. The CDR3 covers 10 residues. CDR3 DNA: TGTGCCCTACAGGGGTATGGCTACCCCTTC. The encoded protein is CALQGYGYPF. The variable domain in full, completed from reference TRBV2 and TRBJ1-2, reads EPEVTQTPSHQVTQMGQEVILRCVPISNHLYFYWYRQILGQKVEFLVSFYNNEISEKSEIFDDQFSVERPDGSNFTLKIRSTKLEDSAMYFCALQGYGYPFGSGTRLTVV.

The rearrangement links TRBV4-1 to TRBJ2-1, with 7 bases that match TRBD2. The length of the CDR3 is 16 residues. Germline-derived CDR1 and CDR2 are MGHRA and YSYEKL. Trimming took 1 base from V and 5 from J; bases not matched to a gene: 8. In nucleotides, the CDR3 is TGCGCCAGCAGCCAAGCTCGCGGGAGTGGCCACAATGAGCAGTTCTTC. Encoded protein: CASSQARGSGHNEQFF.

This clone was found a few times. The chain is built from TRBV28 and TRBJ1-2; unclear D gene. The CDR3 has 13 residues. With 5 bases removed from V and 8 bases from J, the gap between germline ends came to 15 bases. Germline CDR1 MDHEN, CDR2 SYDVKM. The CDR3 DNA sequence: TGTGCCAGCAGTACAAACAGCGGAATAGGCTACACCTTC. Translation gives CASSTNSGIGYTF.

In this sample, this clone turned up once. This chain joins TRBV4-1 and TRBJ1-3, with D possibly being TRBD1 (5 bases). V lost 0 bases, J lost 0 bases, and 12 bases lay in between. The CDR3 runs 17 residues. CDR1 is MGHRA and CDR2 is YSYEKL in the germline V gene. The CDR3 loop is CASSQDPGPGSGNTIYF. The DNA of the CDR3 is TGCGCCAGCAGCCAAGACCCAGGGCCCGGCTCTGGAAACACCATATATTTT.

The V and J genes are TRBV28 and TRBJ2-5; weak D call: TRBD1 (6 bases). Germline assignment: CDR1 MDHEN and CDR2 SYDVKM. Trimming took off 4 bases at V and 4 bases at J, with 19 bases between the two ends. The CDR3 is 16 residues long. The CDR3: CASSSRPPTGGETQYF. The CDR3 DNA reads as TGTGCCAGCAGTTCTAGACCCCCGACAGGCGGAGAGACCCAGTACTTC.

This chain links TRBV9 with TRBJ2-5; the D gene is possibly TRBD1 (5 bases). The CDR3 runs 15 residues. Germline CDR1 is SGDLS and CDR2 is YYNGEE. The V and J ends lost 0 bases and 4 bases respectively, with 13 bases between them. The CDR3 coding sequence is TGTGCCAGCAGCGTAGACCCAGGGTGGGGAGAGACCCAGTACTTC. It codes for CASSVDPGWGETQYF. Supplemented by reference TRBV9 and TRBJ2-5, the full variable domain reads DSGVTQTPKHLITATGQRVTLRCSPRSGDLSVYWYQQSLDQGLQFLIQYYNGEERAKGNILERFSAQQFPDLHSELNLSSLELGDSALYFCASSVDPGWGETQYFGPGTRLLVL.

The chain recombines TRBV30 with TRBJ2-2; possibly TRBD2 for D (7 bases). Germline CDR1 reads GTSNPN; CDR2 reads SVGIG (reference sequence). This CDR3 is built from 12 residues. The CDR3 sequence: CAGGHGTGELFF. In DNA form, the CDR3 reads TGTGCGGGGGGGCACGGCACCGGGGAGCTGTTTTTT.

In the case of this clone: Mismatch with germline at one junction end may stem from a read error. In the same sample, other DNA sequences code for this CDR3. The chain links TRBV28 to TRBJ1-2; 7 positions match TRBD1. The CDR3 sequence is 19 residues long. Germline lookup yields CDR1 MDHEN and CDR2 SYDVKM. In DNA form, the CDR3 reads TGTGCTAGCAGTCCCATACAGGGGTCCATATTCGTGACTAACTATGGCTACACCTTC. Translated: CASSPIQGSIFVTNYGYTF.

V is TRBV27 and J is TRBJ2-3; 7 bases match TRBD2. This CDR3 has 17 residues. V dropped 1 base and J dropped 0; count of bases not matched to a gene: 7. Germline loops: CDR1 MNHEY, CDR2 SMNVEV (reference sequence). CDR3 amino acids: CASSLWSSGISTDTQYF. The CDR3 DNA is TGTGCCAGCAGTTTATGGTCTAGCGGTATCAGCACAGATACGCAGTATTTT.

The CDR3 loop reads CATSRDLVANQPQHF. The CDR3 coding sequence is TGTGCCACCAGCAGAGATTTGGTAGCCAATCAGCCCCAGCATTTT. The V gene is TRBV15, the J gene TRBJ1-5; D is ambiguous. This CDR3 region has 15 residues. The V end lost 0 bases, the J end lost 3 bases, and 9 bases lay between the germline ends. CDR1 and CDR2 from the germline V gene are LNHNV and YYDKDF (reference sequence).

CDR3 protein: CASSGGAPSAGPQYF. CDR3 sequence (DNA): TGTGCCAGCAGCGGAGGGGCCCCATCTGCTGGTCCGCAGTATTTT. The V gene is TRBV5-5, the J gene TRBJ2-3; D is perhaps TRBD2 (6 bases). This CDR3 is 15 amino acids long. Looked up from germline, CDR1 is SGHKS and CDR2 is YYEKEE (reference sequence). Trimming shortened V by 4 bases and J by 10 bases, and 22 bases separated the two germline ends.

The genes are TRBV27 and TRBJ2-7, with 11 bases matching TRBD1. The trim removed 2 bases at V and 7 bases at J, leaving 10 bases unmatched. Germline CDR1 reads MNHEY; CDR2 reads SMNVEV (reference sequence). This CDR3 spans 16 amino acids. In DNA form, the CDR3 reads TGTGCCAGCAGTTTACACGGACAGGGGGCATCTCGGGAGCAGTACTTC. Protein product: CASSLHGQGASREQYF.

This sequence joins TRBV27 and TRBJ2-7, with TRBD1 identical over 8 bases. CDR3 length equals 16 residues. Unmatched junction bases numbered 9, after V lost 5 bases and J lost 0 bases. Germline V CDR1 and CDR2: MNHEY, SMNVEV (reference sequence). The CDR3 loop reads CASSPRTGITSYEQYF. The DNA for the CDR3 is TGTGCCAGCAGTCCACGGACAGGGATAACCTCCTACGAGCAGTACTTC.

This clone was counted between two and nine times. The rearrangement uses TRBV18 and TRBJ1-2; perhaps TRBD1 as D (5 bases). This CDR3 spans 14 amino acids. Germline V gene sequence: CDR1 KGHSH, CDR2 LQKENI. The ends were cut back, 3 bases at V and 3 bases at J, with 11 bases in the middle. CDR3 region: CASSPQGTDYGYTF. CDR3 in DNA: TGTGCCAGCTCACCCCAGGGAACTGACTATGGCTACACCTTC.

The J gene is TRBJ1-2, the V gene TRBV21-1; the table's TRBD1 call for D was not verified on the DNA. TRBV21-1 has pseudogene status. The CDR3 consists of 16 residues. The CDR3 reads CASSKGAGLINYGYTF. The CDR3 DNA sequence: TGTGCCAGCAGCAAAGGGGCAGGGCTGATCAACTATGGCTACACCTTC.

This clone appeared a few times. The chain joins TRBV9 to TRBJ2-5; tentatively, D is TRBD2 (5 bases). The germline V and J ends were trimmed by 2 bases and 0 bases, with 14 bases remaining between them. Germline CDR1 reads SGDLS; CDR2 reads YYNGEE. The CDR3 contains 16 residues. The CDR3: CASSVNPSGHQETQYF. In DNA, the CDR3 is TGTGCCAGCAGCGTTAATCCGAGCGGACACCAAGAGACCCAGTACTTC.

In this sample, this clone turned up once. The gene calls are TRBV13 and TRBJ2-1; D not certain. The ends were cut back, 5 bases at V and 10 bases at J, with 12 bases in the middle. CDR1 is PRHDT and CDR2 is FYEKMQ in the germline V gene (reference sequence). The CDR3 runs to 12 residues. This chain's CDR3 is CASSRGTREQFF. In DNA form, the CDR3 reads TGTGCCAGCAGCCGTGGTACGAGGGAGCAGTTCTTC.

The chain links TRBV5-1 to TRBJ1-6, with a possible D match to TRBD1 (6 bases). V was trimmed by 2 bases and J by 8 bases, leaving 11 bases between them. Germline CDR1 SGHRS, CDR2 YFSETQ. This CDR3 has 14 residues. The CDR3 is CASSLIPGDSPLHF. The CDR3 DNA sequence: TGCGCCAGCAGCTTAATTCCAGGGGATTCACCCCTCCACTTT.